These 24 T cell receptor beta chains were all obtained from the same sample, sequenced in a study of blood T cell repertoires in COVID-19. Clones were sequenced by immunoSEQ multiplex PCR, and TCRdb holds only the in-frame ones, with some missing. The sample includes approximately 89,000 clones, around 75% of them seen just once. Sequenced input: peripheral blood. Every receptor here comes from a man aged 70 or older with acute or convalescent COVID-19.

This chain connects TRBV5-4 to TRBJ2-7; 7 nucleotides match TRBD2. The length of the CDR3 is 16 residues. V trimming: 4 bases; J trimming: 0 bases; junction bases outside the gene matches: 10. The germline CDR1 and CDR2 sequences are SGHNT and YYREEE (reference sequence). This CDR3 reads CASSGELAQPSYEQYF. The CDR3 DNA is TGTGCCAGCAGCGGGGAACTAGCGCAACCCTCCTACGAGCAGTACTTC.

The V call is TRBV23-1, the J call TRBJ1-1, with 11 bases that match TRBD1. TRBV23-1 is treated as an ORF (open reading frame) with a function not yet certain. This CDR3 has 17 residues. The V gene end was trimmed by 2 bases and the J gene end by 3 bases; junction bases not matched to a gene: 8. The CDR3 here is CASSQPIPGQGDTEAFF. The CDR3, as DNA: TGCGCCAGCAGTCAACCAATCCCGGGACAGGGGGACACTGAAGCTTTCTTT.

The CDR3: CATSDSLAGDNEQFF. DNA for the CDR3: TGTGCCACCAGTGATTCACTAGCGGGGGACAATGAGCAGTTCTTC. The chain uses TRBV24-1 and TRBJ2-1, with 11 bases matching TRBD2. The germline V gene encodes CDR1 KGHDR and CDR2 SFDVKD. V lost 2 bases to trimming and J lost 5 bases; unmatched junction nucleotides: 1. There are 15 residues in the CDR3.

A single count supports this clone. The chain is built from TRBV3-1 (or the pseudogene TRBV3-2) and TRBJ1-1; D gene ambiguous. Germline V lookup: CDR1 LGHDT, CDR2 YNNKEL (reference sequence). Trimming took off 4 bases at V and 3 bases at J, with 9 bases between the two ends. The CDR3 extends over 13 amino acids. The CDR3, as DNA: TGTGCCAGCAGCCTCCTCTCAGACACTGAAGCTTTCTTT. The encoded protein is CASSLLSDTEAFF.

The rearrangement uses TRBV7-2 and TRBJ2-3, with D tentatively TRBD2 (5 bases). Germline lookup yields CDR1 SGHTA and CDR2 FQGNSA. The V gene lost 5 bases and the J gene lost 2 bases, with 14 bases spanning the gap. The CDR3 extends over 15 amino acids. In nucleotides, the CDR3 is TGTGCCAGCAGCCCCTGGGCCGGGGACACAGATACGCAGTATTTT. It yields the protein CASSPWAGDTDTQYF. Full variable domain (missing parts from reference TRBV7-2 and TRBJ2-3): GAGVSQSPSNKVTEKGKDVELRCDPISGHTALYWYRQSLGQGLEFLIYFQGNSAPDKSGLPSDRFSAERTGGSVSTLTIQRTQQEDSAVYLCASSPWAGDTDTQYFGPGTRLTVL.

This chain joins TRBV6-5 and TRBJ2-4, with TRBD2 as a possible D gene (5 bases). V lost 6 bases to trimming and J lost 0 bases, with 6 bases between them. The CDR3 runs 13 residues. Per germline, CDR1 MNHEY and CDR2 SVGAGI. CDR3 nucleotides: TGTGCCAGCAGCCGGGAAGCCAAAAACATTCAGTACTTC. This sequence encodes CASSREAKNIQYF.

In this sample, this clone turned up many times. The CDR3 region has the DNA TGTGCCAGCAGTTTAGTGTCTATCAACACCGGGGAGCTGTTTTTT. Amino acid sequence: CASSLVSINTGELFF. This sequence joins TRBV28 and TRBJ2-2, with D uncertain. The CDR3 length is 15 residues. Trimming removed 2 bases from V and 2 bases from J, with 9 bases in between. Germline V CDR1 and CDR2: MDHEN, SYDVKM. The variable domain in full, completed from reference TRBV28 and TRBJ2-2, reads DVKVTQSSRYLVKRTGEKVFLECVQDMDHENMFWYRQDPGLGLRLIYFSYDVKMKEKGDIPEGYSVSREKKERFSLILESASTNQTSMYLCASSLVSINTGELFFGEGSRLTVL.

This clone has just one count. CDR3 in amino acids: CASSLGTDNYEQYF. The DNA of the CDR3 is TGCGCCAGCAGCTTGGGAACAGATAACTACGAGCAGTACTTC. The chain combines TRBV5-1 with TRBJ2-7; D is ambiguous. This CDR3 comprises 14 residues. V was clipped by 0 bases and J by 3 bases, with 10 bases between them. The germline CDR1 and CDR2 sequences are SGHRS and YFSETQ.

The chain links TRBV28 to TRBJ1-1, with D unresolved. The germline V gene has CDR1 MDHEN and CDR2 SYDVKM. V shed 3 bases and J shed 1 base, with 9 bases lying between them. This CDR3 is built from 14 residues. Written as DNA, the CDR3 is TGTGCCAGCAGTTTGGAGGCCCAGAACACTGAAGCTTTCTTT. Amino acids: CASSLEAQNTEAFF. Variable domain in full (rest from reference TRBV28 and TRBJ1-1): DVKVTQSSRYLVKRTGEKVFLECVQDMDHENMFWYRQDPGLGLRLIYFSYDVKMKEKGDIPEGYSVSREKKERFSLILESASTNQTSMYLCASSLEAQNTEAFFGQGTRLTVV.

The chain links TRBV19 to TRBJ1-6; D gene unclear. The V end was cut by 9 bases, the J end by 7 bases, with 13 bases between. The CDR3 is made up of 13 amino acids. The germline V gene encodes CDR1 LNHDA and CDR2 SQIVND (reference sequence). The CDR3 region is CASCRERNSPLHF. CDR3 in DNA: TGTGCCAGCTGCCGGGAGAGGAATTCACCCCTCCACTTT. Combining the CDR3 with reference TRBV19 and TRBJ1-6 gives the whole variable domain DGGITQSPKYLFRKEGQNVTLSCEQNLNHDAMYWYRQDPGQGLRLIYYSQIVNDFQKGDIAEGYSVSREKKESFPLTVTSAQKNPTAFYLCASCRERNSPLHFGNGTRLTVT.

V gene TRBV19 combines with J gene TRBJ2-5; no firm D call. The germline gives CDR1 LNHDA, CDR2 SQIVND (reference sequence). Trimming removed 6 bases from V and 4 bases from J, with 18 bases in between. This CDR3 is 15 amino acids long. CDR3: CASRISSVSPETQYF. Written as DNA, the CDR3 is TGTGCCAGTAGGATATCATCGGTGTCCCCAGAGACCCAGTACTTC.

This clone is a singleton in its sample. The chain combines TRBV28 with TRBJ1-2, with 7 bases aligning to TRBD1. Germline lookup yields CDR1 MDHEN and CDR2 SYDVKM. V dropped 2 bases and J dropped 0; count of bases not matched to a gene: 0. CDR3 length: 14 residues. CDR3 coding DNA: TGTGCCAGCAGTTTAGGGACAGCTAACTATGGCTACACCTTC. It is translated as CASSLGTANYGYTF.

This clone came up many times. This chain uses TRBV2 with TRBJ1-5, with a weak D call TRBD1 (6 bases). The CDR3 has 14 residues. V was trimmed by 3 bases and J by 5 bases, leaving 11 bases between them. Germline values: CDR1 SNHLY, CDR2 FYNNEI. CDR3 sequence: CASSDSGGHQPQHF. For the CDR3, the DNA is TGTGCCAGCAGTGACTCGGGGGGCCATCAGCCCCAGCATTTT.

The chain links TRBV6-5 to TRBJ2-5; 11 nucleotides match TRBD2. Germline CDR1 is MNHEY and CDR2 is SVGAGI. The CDR3 totals 15 residues. V lost 4 bases to trimming and J lost 5 bases; unmatched junction nucleotides: 6. The CDR3: CASSLTSGSRETQYF. The CDR3 nucleotides read TGTGCCAGCAGTTTAACTAGCGGGAGTCGGGAGACCCAGTACTTC.

The chain combines TRBV5-4 with TRBJ1-2, with a tentative D call TRBD1 (5 bases). The CDR3 consists of 13 residues. Germline V gives CDR1 SGHNT, CDR2 YYREEE (reference sequence). V was shortened by 4 bases and J by 1 base, with 8 bases between the two germline ends. DNA for the CDR3: TGTGCCAGCAGCCGGGGGGTTAACTATGGCTACACCTTC. Translated: CASSRGVNYGYTF.

The chain couples TRBV28 to TRBJ2-1, with D perhaps matching TRBD2 (6 bases). The CDR3 runs to 13 residues. CDR1 and CDR2 (germline): MDHEN, SYDVKM. Trimming removed 3 bases from V and 11 bases from J, with 14 bases in between. In DNA form, the CDR3 reads TGTGCCAGCAGTTTGCCGAGGCGGGATCAGCAGTTCTTC. Protein: CASSLPRRDQQFF.

The CDR3 DNA reads as TGTGCCAGCAGCCCGCAAAGGGGCGCGGTGGGTGGCTACACCTTC. As protein: CASSPQRGAVGGYTF. The genes are TRBV7-2 and TRBJ1-2; the D gene is possibly TRBD1 (5 bases). Trimming left V 5 bases short and J 7 bases short, with 20 bases between. Germline lookup yields CDR1 SGHTA and CDR2 FQGNSA. This CDR3 region has 15 residues.

In its sample, this clone is large. The chain combines TRBV13 with TRBJ1-2; 10 bases match TRBD1. Germline V gene lookup returns CDR1 PRHDT and CDR2 FYEKMQ (reference sequence). The junction had 6 bases not matched to a gene; V was cut back by 5 bases and J by 12 bases. This CDR3 has 12 amino acids. Here the CDR3 DNA reads TGTGCCAGCAGCCAAGACAGGGGGCGGCACACCTTC. This sequence encodes CASSQDRGRHTF.

J is TRBJ1-3 and V is TRBV27, with unresolved D. This CDR3 spans 14 amino acids. The V end lost 6 bases, the J end lost 0 bases, and 9 bases lay between the germline ends. Looked up from germline, CDR1 is MNHEY and CDR2 is SMNVEV (reference sequence). CDR3: CASSEERSGNTIYF. Written as DNA, the CDR3 is TGTGCCAGCAGCGAGGAGCGCTCTGGAAACACCATATATTTT.

This chain joins TRBV5-4 and TRBJ2-3, with D uncertain. CDR1 is SGHNT and CDR2 is YYREEE in the germline V gene (reference sequence). Trimming removed 0 bases from V and 1 base from J, with 6 bases in between. CDR3 size: 14 residues. The CDR3 sequence is CASSLGAGTDTQYF. DNA for the CDR3: TGTGCCAGCAGCTTGGGGGCTGGCACAGATACGCAGTATTTT. The full variable domain, its missing parts supplied by reference TRBV5-4 and TRBJ2-3, is ETGVTQSPTHLIKTRGQQVTLRCSSQSGHNTVSWYQQALGQGPQFIFQYYREEENGRGNFPPRFSGLQFPNYSSELNVNALELDDSALYLCASSLGAGTDTQYFGPGTRLTVL.

Note on this clone: The identical CDR3 is also encoded by other nucleotide sequences in the sample. This chain joins TRBV3-1 (or the pseudogene TRBV3-2) and TRBJ1-5, with 10 nucleotides matching TRBD1. This CDR3 is built from 14 residues. From germline, CDR1 is LGHDT and CDR2 YNNKEL (reference sequence). V was pared by 4 bases and J by 4 bases, with 1 base of the junction left unmatched. Here the CDR3 reads CASSLGQGNQPQHF. CDR3 DNA: TGTGCCAGCAGCCTGGGACAGGGGAATCAGCCCCAGCATTTT.

In DNA form, the CDR3 reads TGTGCCAGCAGTTTGACACCGGTTCAAAACTATGGCTACACCTTC. It encodes CASSLTPVQNYGYTF. The V call is TRBV28, the J call TRBJ1-2; the D is unclear. The CDR3 has 15 amino acids. Trimming cost V 3 bases and J 2 bases, with 13 bases left between them. CDR1 is MDHEN, CDR2 SYDVKM, per germline.

This CDR3 is CASSTGSSGNTIYF. CDR3 nucleotides: TGTGCCAGCAGTACGGGTTCCTCTGGAAACACCATATATTTT. The chain is built from TRBV6-5 and TRBJ1-3; the D is unclear. V was clipped by 5 bases and J by 0 bases, with 8 bases between them. The CDR3 extends over 14 amino acids. Germline values: CDR1 MNHEY, CDR2 SVGAGI.

The chain carries TRBV7-3 and TRBJ2-1; 8 bases fit TRBD2. From germline, CDR1 is SGHTA and CDR2 FQGTGA. Germline trimming cut 3 bases from V and 6 bases from J; bases unmatched to any gene: 7. This CDR3 spans 15 amino acids. Here the CDR3 reads CASSFGTSIFNEQFF. CDR3 sequence (DNA): TGTGCCAGCAGCTTCGGGACTAGTATCTTCAATGAGCAGTTCTTC.